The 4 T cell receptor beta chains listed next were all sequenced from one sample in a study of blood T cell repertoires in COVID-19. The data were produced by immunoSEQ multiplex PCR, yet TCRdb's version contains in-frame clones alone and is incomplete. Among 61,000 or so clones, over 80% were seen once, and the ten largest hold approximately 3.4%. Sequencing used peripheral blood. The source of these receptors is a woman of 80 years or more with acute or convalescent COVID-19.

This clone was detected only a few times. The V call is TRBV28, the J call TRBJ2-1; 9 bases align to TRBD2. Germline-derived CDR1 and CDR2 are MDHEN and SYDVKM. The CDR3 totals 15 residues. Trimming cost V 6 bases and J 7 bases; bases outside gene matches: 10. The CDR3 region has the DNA TGTGCCAGCAGCCCAAGAGCGGGAGGTGGGAATGAGCAGTTCTTC. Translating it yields CASSPRAGGGNEQFF.

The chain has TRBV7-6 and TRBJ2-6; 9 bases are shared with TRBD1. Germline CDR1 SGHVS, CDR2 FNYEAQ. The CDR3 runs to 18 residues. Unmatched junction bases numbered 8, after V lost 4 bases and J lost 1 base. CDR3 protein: CASSSADRGWSGANVLTF. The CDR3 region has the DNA TGTGCCAGCAGCTCCGCCGACAGGGGGTGGTCTGGGGCCAACGTCCTGACTTTC.

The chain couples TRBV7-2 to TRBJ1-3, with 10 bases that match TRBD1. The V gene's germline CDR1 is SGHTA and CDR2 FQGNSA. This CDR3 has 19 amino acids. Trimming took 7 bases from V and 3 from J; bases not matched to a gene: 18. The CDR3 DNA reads TGTGCCAGCAACCAAATCACCCCTCGACAGGGGGCACTTGGAAACACCATATATTTT. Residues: CASNQITPRQGALGNTIYF.

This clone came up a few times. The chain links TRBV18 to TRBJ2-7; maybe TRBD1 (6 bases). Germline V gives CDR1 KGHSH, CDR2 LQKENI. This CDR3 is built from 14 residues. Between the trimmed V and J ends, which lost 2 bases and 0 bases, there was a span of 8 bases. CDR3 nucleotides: TGTGCCAGCTCACCAATGGACAGCTCCTACGAGCAGTACTTC. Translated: CASSPMDSSYEQYF.